This T cell receptor (beta chain) derives from a study of T cells in Graves' hyperthyroidism and ophthalmopathy. General study points: Ophthalmopathy was distinguished from stable hyperthyroidism by 13 V-J signatures.

Researchers amplified the TCR beta CDR3 regions from RNA transcripts. Researchers ran a first-round RT-PCR on the TCR CDR3 using the HTBI primer set. One entry per CDR3 protein, called by TCRdb with MiXCR from the multiplex PCR reads. This table has under 800,000 distinct CDR3 sequences, about 15% appearing once. This clonotype has a count of ten or more. What it binds is not known. CDR1 and CDR2 (germline): KGHSH, LQKENI. Deletions cut 6 bases from V and 8 bases from J, with 16 bases between. This CDR3 comprises 13 residues. The rearrangement uses TRBV18 and TRBJ1-1; D possibly corresponds to TRBD1 (5 bases). Sequencing input: blood. The source of this sequence is a woman in her late teens or twenties with Graves' hyperthyroidism. CDR3 protein: CASSQNSDKEAFF. CDR3 in DNA: TGTGCCAGCTCCCAAAACTCGGACAAAGAAGCTTTCTTT. Complete variable domain (other parts from reference TRBV18 and TRBJ1-1): NAGVMQNPRHLVRRRGQEARLRCSPMKGHSHVYWYRQLPEEGLKFMVYLQKENIIDESGMPKERFSAEFPKEGPSILRIQQVVRGDSAAYFCASSQNSDKEAFFGQGTRLTVV.